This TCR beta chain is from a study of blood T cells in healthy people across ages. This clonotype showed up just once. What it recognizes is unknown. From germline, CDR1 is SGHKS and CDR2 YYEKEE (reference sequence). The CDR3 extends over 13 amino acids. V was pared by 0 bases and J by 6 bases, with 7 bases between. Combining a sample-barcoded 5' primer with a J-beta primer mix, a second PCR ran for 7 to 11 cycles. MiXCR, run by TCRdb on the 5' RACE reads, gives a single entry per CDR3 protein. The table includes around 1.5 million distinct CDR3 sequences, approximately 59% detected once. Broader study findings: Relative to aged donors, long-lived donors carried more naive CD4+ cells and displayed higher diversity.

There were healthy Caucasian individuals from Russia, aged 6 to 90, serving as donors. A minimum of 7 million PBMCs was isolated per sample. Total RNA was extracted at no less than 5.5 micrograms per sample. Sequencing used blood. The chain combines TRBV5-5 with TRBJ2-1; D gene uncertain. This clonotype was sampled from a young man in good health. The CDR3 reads CASSLVLFNEQFF. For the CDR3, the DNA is TGTGCCAGCAGCTTGGTCCTTTTCAATGAGCAGTTCTTC. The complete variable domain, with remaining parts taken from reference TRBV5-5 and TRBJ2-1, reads DAGVTQSPTHLIKTRGQQVTLRCSPISGHKSVSWYQQVLGQGPQFIFQYYEKEERGRGNFPDRFSARQFPNYSSELNVNALLLGDSALYLCASSLVLFNEQFFGPGTRLTVL.